This T cell receptor beta chain stems from a study of blood T cell repertoires in COVID-19. Study-level information: Samples representing acute and convalescent COVID-19 were sourced from the United States, Italy and Spain. The cDNA or gDNA used as material had been derived from T cells, B-cell-depleted T cells, or PBMCs.

Clones were sequenced by immunoSEQ multiplex PCR, and TCRdb holds only the in-frame ones, with some missing. The sample has under 200,000 clones, around nine tenths seen once. With 0 bases clipped from V and 2 bases from J, the junction kept 10 bases outside the gene matches. There are 17 residues in the CDR3. Germline V lookup: CDR1 SGDLS, CDR2 YYNGEE. The TCR sequence derives from a man aged 70-80 years with acute or convalescent COVID-19. Sample: peripheral blood. The chain joins TRBV9 to TRBJ2-7; 8 bases are a match to TRBD2. CDR3 loop: CASSVGSQRGSPYEQYF. The CDR3 DNA is TGTGCCAGCAGCGTAGGTTCCCAGCGGGGGTCTCCCTACGAGCAGTACTTC.